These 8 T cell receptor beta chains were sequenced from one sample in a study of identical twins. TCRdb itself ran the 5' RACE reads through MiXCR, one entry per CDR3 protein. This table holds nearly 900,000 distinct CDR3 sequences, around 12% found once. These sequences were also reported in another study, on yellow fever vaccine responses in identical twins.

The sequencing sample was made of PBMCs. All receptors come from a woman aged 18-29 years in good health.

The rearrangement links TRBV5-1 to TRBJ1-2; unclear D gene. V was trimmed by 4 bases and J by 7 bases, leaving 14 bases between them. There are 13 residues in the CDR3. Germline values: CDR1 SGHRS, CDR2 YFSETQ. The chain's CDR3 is CASSRKEGGGYTF. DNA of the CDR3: TGCGCCAGCAGCCGAAAAGAAGGTGGTGGCTACACCTTC.

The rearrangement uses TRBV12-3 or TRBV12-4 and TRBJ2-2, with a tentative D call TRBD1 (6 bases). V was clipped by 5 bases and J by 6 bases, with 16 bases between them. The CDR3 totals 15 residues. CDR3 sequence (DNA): TGTGCCAGCAGTACCTCAGGGGTTGTTTCCGGGGAGCTGTTTTTT. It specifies CASSTSGVVSGELFF.

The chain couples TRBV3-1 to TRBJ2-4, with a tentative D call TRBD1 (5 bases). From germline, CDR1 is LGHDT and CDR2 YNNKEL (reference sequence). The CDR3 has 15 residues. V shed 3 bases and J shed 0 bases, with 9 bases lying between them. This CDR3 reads CASSHTDRAKNIQYF. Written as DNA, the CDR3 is TGTGCCAGCAGCCATACCGACAGAGCCAAAAACATTCAGTACTTC.

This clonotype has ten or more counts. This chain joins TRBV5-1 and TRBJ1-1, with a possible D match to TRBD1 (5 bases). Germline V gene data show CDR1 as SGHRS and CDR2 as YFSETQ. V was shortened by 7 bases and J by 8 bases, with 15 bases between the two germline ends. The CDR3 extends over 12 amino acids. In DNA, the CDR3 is TGCGCCAGCCAGGCAGAGGGGCAGGAAGCTTTCTTT. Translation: CASQAEGQEAFF. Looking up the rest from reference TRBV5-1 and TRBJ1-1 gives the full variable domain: KAGVTQTPRYLIKTRGQQVTLSCSPISGHRSVSWYQQTPGQGLQFLFEYFSETQRNKGNFPGRFSGRQFSNSRSEMNVSTLELGDSALYLCASQAEGQEAFFGQGTRLTVV.

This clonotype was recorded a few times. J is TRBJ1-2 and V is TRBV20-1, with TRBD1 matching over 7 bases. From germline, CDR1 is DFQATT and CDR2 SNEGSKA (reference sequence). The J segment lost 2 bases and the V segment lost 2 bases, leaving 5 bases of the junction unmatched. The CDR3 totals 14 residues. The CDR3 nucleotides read TGCAGTGCTAGAACGGACAGGTCCAACTATGGCTACACCTTC. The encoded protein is CSARTDRSNYGYTF.

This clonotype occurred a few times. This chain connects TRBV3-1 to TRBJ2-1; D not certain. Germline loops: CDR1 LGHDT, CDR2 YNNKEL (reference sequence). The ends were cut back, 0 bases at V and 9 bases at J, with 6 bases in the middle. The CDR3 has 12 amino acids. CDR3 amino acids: CASSQDFGEQFF. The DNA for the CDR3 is TGTGCCAGCAGCCAAGATTTCGGTGAGCAGTTCTTC.

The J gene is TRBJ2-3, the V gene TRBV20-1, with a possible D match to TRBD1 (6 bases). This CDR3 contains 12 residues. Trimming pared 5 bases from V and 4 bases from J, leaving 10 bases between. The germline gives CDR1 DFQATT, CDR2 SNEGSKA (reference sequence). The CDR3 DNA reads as TGCAGTGCTCTACAGGGTCCAGATACGCAGTATTTT. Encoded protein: CSALQGPDTQYF.

The CDR3 DNA follows: TGTGCCAGCAGCGTAGCGCCAGGGAGCAGCTATGGCTACACCTTC. Protein sequence: CASSVAPGSSYGYTF. This chain joins TRBV9 and TRBJ1-2; TRBD1 might be the D (5 bases). CDR1 and CDR2 from the germline V gene are SGDLS and YYNGEE. This CDR3 comprises 15 residues. V was shortened by 0 bases and J by 4 bases, with 13 bases between the two germline ends. Drawing the rest from reference TRBV9 and TRBJ1-2, the complete variable domain is DSGVTQTPKHLITATGQRVTLRCSPRSGDLSVYWYQQSLDQGLQFLIQYYNGEERAKGNILERFSAQQFPDLHSELNLSSLELGDSALYFCASSVAPGSSYGYTFGSGTRLTVV.